A single sample gave rise to the 30 T cell receptor beta chains below, sequenced in a study of cytotoxic CD8 clonotypes in ibrutinib-treated CLL. Assay used: immunoSEQ multiplex PCR; TCRdb lists only in-frame clones, some missing. The sample lists roughly 180,000 clones, under 85% occurring once. The sequenced sample was PBMCs, obtained after 24 months of ibrutinib treatment. These receptors originate from a human donor with chronic lymphocytic leukemia.

This chain links TRBV10-3 with TRBJ1-5; TRBD1 is a possible D gene (5 bases). Germline assignment: CDR1 ENHRY and CDR2 SYGVKD. The V end was cut by 5 bases, the J end by 4 bases, with 9 bases between. This CDR3 region has 13 residues. CDR3 in DNA: TGTGCCATCAGTTGGGGGGGAAATCAGCCCCAGCATTTT. As protein: CAISWGGNQPQHF.

The chain uses TRBV5-4 and TRBJ2-3; maybe TRBD2 (6 bases). V gave up 2 bases and J gave up 2 bases, with 15 bases separating them. CDR3 length: 16 residues. CDR1 and CDR2 (germline): SGHNT, YYREEE (reference sequence). The CDR3 nucleotides read TGTGCCAGCAGCTTTGAGCGGTTAGCGGCCACAGATACGCAGTATTTT. It yields the protein CASSFERLAATDTQYF.

The chain has TRBV11-2 and TRBJ1-4; maybe TRBD1 (6 bases). The CDR3 spans 14 residues. CDR1 is SGHAT and CDR2 is FQNNGV in the germline V gene. Trimming cost V 2 bases and J 4 bases, with 8 bases left between them. CDR3 coding DNA: TGTGCCAGCAGCTTACGACAGGTTAATGAAAAACTGTTTTTT. Translated: CASSLRQVNEKLFF.

The genes are TRBV5-4 and TRBJ2-1; possibly TRBD1 or TRBD2 for D (5 bases each). The germline gives CDR1 SGHNT, CDR2 YYREEE (reference sequence). V was pared by 0 bases and J by 6 bases, with 22 bases between. CDR3 length: 18 residues. In nucleotides, the CDR3 is TGTGCCAGCAGCTTGGTGAGGACGACCTCCCATGGGGGCAATGAGCAGTTCTTC. Encoded protein: CASSLVRTTSHGGNEQFF.

The gene calls are TRBV19 and TRBJ1-3; weak D call: TRBD1 (5 bases). This CDR3 region has 13 residues. Trimming took off 7 bases at V and 3 bases at J, with 10 bases between the two ends. Germline V CDR1 and CDR2: LNHDA, SQIVND (reference sequence). The DNA for the CDR3 is TGTGCCAGTACCTGGGGGAATGGAAACACCATATATTTT. It codes for CASTWGNGNTIYF.

This chain joins TRBV29-1 and TRBJ2-1; D call uncertain. Germline lookup yields CDR1 SQVTM and CDR2 ANQGSEA. CDR3 length: 13 residues. Trimming left V 4 bases short and J 6 bases short, with 13 bases between. In nucleotides, the CDR3 is TGCAGCGTTGTTCGCGACGGGTCCAATGAGCAGTTCTTC. Its protein is CSVVRDGSNEQFF.

This chain links TRBV15 with TRBJ1-5; D is undetermined. Trimming removed 1 base at V and 6 bases at J, with 13 bases between. CDR1 is LNHNV and CDR2 is YYDKDF in the germline V gene (reference sequence). The CDR3 is 15 residues long. Written as DNA, the CDR3 is TGTGCCACCAGCAGAGTTACGGTCGCGGTTCAGCCCCAGCATTTT. Translating it yields CATSRVTVAVQPQHF.

This sequence joins TRBV2 and TRBJ2-3; TRBD2 matches 7 bases. V trimming: 3 bases; J trimming: 2 bases; junction bases outside the gene matches: 5. CDR1 is SNHLY, CDR2 FYNNEI, per germline. The CDR3 spans 15 residues. Here the CDR3 reads CASSDQRGYTDTQYF. CDR3 sequence (DNA): TGTGCCAGCAGTGACCAGCGGGGCTACACAGATACGCAGTATTTT.

This rearrangement joins TRBV7-9 to TRBJ1-6; TRBD1 might be the D (5 bases). The CDR3 consists of 14 residues. The germline V gene encodes CDR1 SEHNR and CDR2 FQNEAQ (reference sequence). V lost 8 bases and J 9 bases, leaving 17 bases between the germline ends. CDR3 DNA sequence: TGTGCCAGCGGGGAGGGGCTGTTTGGTTCACCCCTCCACTTT. Encoded protein: CASGEGLFGSPLHF.

The chain combines TRBV6-6 with TRBJ1-3; D remains unclear. Germline V gives CDR1 MNHNY, CDR2 SVGAGI (reference sequence). The ends were cut back, 1 base at V and 0 bases at J, with 7 bases in the middle. CDR3 length: 15 residues. The CDR3 bases are TGTGCCAGCAGTTACTTTACCTACTCTGGAAACACCATATATTTT. It encodes CASSYFTYSGNTIYF.

This clone has a single count. The chain has TRBV19 and TRBJ1-2; 7 bases fit TRBD1. The V and J ends lost 4 bases and 4 bases, in that order; junction bases with no gene match: 9. The CDR3 spans 15 residues. From germline, CDR1 is LNHDA and CDR2 SQIVND (reference sequence). The DNA for the CDR3 is TGTGCCAGTAGTAACAACAGGGGATCGTCCTATGGCTACACCTTC. Translating it yields CASSNNRGSSYGYTF.

Comment on this clone: Additional DNA sequences in this sample encode the identical CDR3. The chain employs TRBV9 and TRBJ2-3, with D unclear. The CDR3 runs to 13 residues. V dropped 0 bases and J dropped 3 bases, with 5 bases sitting between them. The V gene's germline CDR1 is SGDLS and CDR2 YYNGEE. The CDR3: CASSVAVTDTQYF. The CDR3 nucleotides read TGTGCCAGCAGCGTAGCGGTTACAGATACGCAGTATTTT.

The chain joins TRBV19 to TRBJ1-1; D not resolved. V lost 5 bases and J 0 bases, leaving 10 bases between the germline ends. Looked up from germline, CDR1 is LNHDA and CDR2 is SQIVND (reference sequence). This CDR3 spans 14 amino acids. The CDR3 is CASSREGMNTEAFF. The CDR3 coding sequence is TGTGCCAGTAGTCGTGAAGGGATGAACACTGAAGCTTTCTTT.

The CDR3 coding sequence is TGCGCCAGCAGTGAAGGGGGCGGTACTGAAGCTTTCTTT. Translating gives CASSEGGGTEAFF. The genes are TRBV5-1 and TRBJ1-1, with 7 bases that match TRBD1. The CDR3 is 13 amino acids. V gave up 5 bases and J gave up 5 bases; unmatched junction bases: 6. Germline assignment: CDR1 SGHRS and CDR2 YFSETQ.

V and J are TRBV5-1 and TRBJ1-2; 7 bases match TRBD1. CDR3 size: 15 residues. CDR1 is SGHRS, CDR2 YFSETQ, per germline. J lost 0 bases, V lost 2 bases, and 4 bases had no gene match. CDR3: CASSFRQGPNYGYTF. For the CDR3, the DNA is TGCGCCAGCAGCTTCCGACAGGGACCTAACTATGGCTACACCTTC.

The chain has TRBV7-3 and TRBJ1-1, with D tentatively TRBD1 (6 bases). The V end was cut by 3 bases, the J end by 8 bases, with 13 bases between. The germline gives CDR1 SGHTA, CDR2 FQGTGA. The CDR3 length is 13 residues. The CDR3 here is CASSLAGVGEAFF. In DNA form, the CDR3 reads TGTGCCAGCAGCTTGGCAGGGGTTGGGGAAGCTTTCTTT.

This sequence joins TRBV2 and TRBJ1-3; D is uncertain. Trimming removed 5 bases from V and 0 bases from J, with 11 bases in between. The V gene's germline CDR1 is SNHLY and CDR2 FYNNEI. The CDR3 consists of 15 residues. CDR3 sequence reads: CASSTKRASGNTIYF. The CDR3 DNA reads TGTGCCAGCAGTACTAAGAGGGCCTCTGGAAACACCATATATTTT.

The rearrangement joins TRBV6-5 to TRBJ1-2; 11 nucleotides align to TRBD1. CDR3 size: 16 residues. Losses at the gene ends were 2 bases for V and 4 bases for J; bases not matched to a gene: 6. Germline V gene lookup returns CDR1 MNHEY and CDR2 SVGAGI. This CDR3 reads CASSYVRTGGGYGYTF. The CDR3 region has the DNA TGTGCCAGCAGTTACGTTCGGACAGGGGGCGGCTATGGCTACACCTTC.

The CDR3 nucleotides are TGTGCCTGGAGTCTCGGGGCAACTAATGAAAAACTGTTTTTT. It codes for CAWSLGATNEKLFF. The chain has TRBV30 and TRBJ1-4; no clear D. CDR3 length equals 14 residues. The germline gives CDR1 GTSNPN, CDR2 SVGIG (reference sequence). V lost 2 bases to trimming and J lost 0 bases, with 7 bases between them. The variable domain in full, with the rest retrieved from reference TRBV30 and TRBJ1-4, is SQTIHQWPATLVQPVGSPLSLECTVEGTSNPNLYWYRQAAGRGLQLLFYSVGIGQISSEVPQNLSASRPQDRQFILSSKKLLLSDSGFYLCAWSLGATNEKLFFGSGTQLSVL.

CDR3 nucleotides: TGTGCCAGCAGCTTTTACTTACTAACAGGGAAATCTAACACTGAAGCTTTCTTT. Translation gives CASSFYLLTGKSNTEAFF. V gene TRBV7-3 combines with J gene TRBJ1-1; D perhaps matches TRBD1 (6 bases). V lost 3 bases, J lost 2 bases, and 22 bases lay in between. The length of the CDR3 is 18 residues. The germline CDR1 and CDR2 sequences are SGHTA and FQGTGA.

This clone was observed a single time. The V and J genes are TRBV30 and TRBJ2-1; 11 nucleotides line up with TRBD2. The CDR3 consists of 17 residues. From germline, CDR1 is GTSNPN and CDR2 SVGIG (reference sequence). The junction had 8 bases not matched to a gene; V was cut back by 1 base and J by 3 bases. The DNA for the CDR3 is TGTGCCTGGAGTGCCCAGACCGGGACTAGCGGCTACAATGAGCAGTTCTTC. Protein: CAWSAQTGTSGYNEQFF.

The CDR3 loop reads CASSFRRYNEQFF. CDR3 bases: TGTGCCAGCAGCTTCAGGCGGTACAATGAGCAGTTCTTC. The chain uses TRBV11-3 and TRBJ2-1; D remains ambiguous. With 3 bases removed from V and 4 bases from J, the gap between germline ends came to 7 bases. This CDR3 spans 13 amino acids. CDR1 is SGHNT, CDR2 YENEEA, per germline.

Points on this clone: At one of its ends the junction is not consistent with the germline gene, which may arise from a read error. The chain employs TRBV7-7 and TRBJ2-7; D gene unclear. Germline V lookup: CDR1 SSHAT, CDR2 FNYEAQ (reference sequence). The CDR3 runs to 15 residues. In DNA form, the CDR3 reads TGTGCTAGCAGCTTAGGCAGTGGTGCTATCTACGAGCAGTACTTC. This sequence encodes CASSLGSGAIYEQYF.

In this sample, this clone turned up once. The chain joins TRBV7-8 to TRBJ2-7; 11 nucleotides line up with TRBD2. CDR3 length: 17 residues. The ends lost 6 bases at V and 2 bases at J; junction bases unmatched: 12. Germline V gene sequence: CDR1 SGHVS, CDR2 FQNEAQ. CDR3 DNA: TGTGCCAGCAGGTATCTAGCGGGAGGCACCAAAACCTACGAGCAGTACTTC. Translation: CASRYLAGGTKTYEQYF.

The chain uses TRBV7-9 and TRBJ2-7; 8 positions match TRBD2. The germline V gene encodes CDR1 SEHNR and CDR2 FQNEAQ (reference sequence). The CDR3 contains 14 residues. Trimming removed 5 bases from V and 6 bases from J; junction bases left unmatched: 9. The CDR3 region is CASSLPGGGSEQYF. The DNA for the CDR3 is TGTGCCAGCAGCCTCCCGGGCGGGGGGTCCGAGCAGTACTTC.

This chain links TRBV6-1 with TRBJ1-2; the D is unclear. There are 15 residues in the CDR3. CDR1 and CDR2 (germline): MNHNS, SASEGT. The V end lost 1 base, the J end lost 0 bases, and 9 bases lay between the germline ends. The chain's CDR3 is CASSEVSISNYGYTF. CDR3 coding DNA: TGTGCCAGCAGTGAAGTATCTATTTCTAACTATGGCTACACCTTC.

This clone has just a few counts. This chain joins TRBV30 and TRBJ1-1, with D tentatively TRBD1 (5 bases). Trimming pared 5 bases from V and 4 bases from J, leaving 14 bases between. CDR3 length: 13 amino acids. Looked up from germline, CDR1 is GTSNPN and CDR2 is SVGIG (reference sequence). CDR3 in amino acids: CAWGRGKGTEAFF. The DNA for the CDR3 is TGTGCCTGGGGGAGGGGAAAAGGCACTGAAGCTTTCTTT.

The rearrangement uses TRBV9 and TRBJ1-2; 7 nucleotides align to TRBD1. The CDR3 is 12 residues long. The germline gives CDR1 SGDLS, CDR2 YYNGEE. V shed 3 bases, J shed 4 bases, and the junction held 0 bases outside the gene matches. CDR3 sequence reads: CASSAGGYGYTF. CDR3 nucleotides: TGTGCCAGCAGCGCAGGGGGCTATGGCTACACCTTC.

The V and J genes are TRBV30 and TRBJ1-2; D ambiguous. In germline, CDR1 is GTSNPN, CDR2 SVGIG (reference sequence). Trimming took off 0 bases at V and 7 bases at J, with 18 bases between the two ends. The CDR3 totals 15 residues. DNA for the CDR3: TGTGCCTGGAGTGTACTCGGGTTTGCGATTGGTGGCTACACCTTC. This sequence encodes CAWSVLGFAIGGYTF.

The chain is built from TRBV5-5 and TRBJ2-7, with D perhaps matching TRBD1 (6 bases). V lost 0 bases, J lost 7 bases, and 23 bases lay in between. Germline loops: CDR1 SGHKS, CDR2 YYEKEE (reference sequence). This CDR3 region has 17 residues. The CDR3 protein is CASSLAPDSGFLVEQYF. The DNA for the CDR3 is TGTGCCAGCAGCTTGGCCCCGGACAGTGGTTTCCTGGTTGAGCAGTACTTC.